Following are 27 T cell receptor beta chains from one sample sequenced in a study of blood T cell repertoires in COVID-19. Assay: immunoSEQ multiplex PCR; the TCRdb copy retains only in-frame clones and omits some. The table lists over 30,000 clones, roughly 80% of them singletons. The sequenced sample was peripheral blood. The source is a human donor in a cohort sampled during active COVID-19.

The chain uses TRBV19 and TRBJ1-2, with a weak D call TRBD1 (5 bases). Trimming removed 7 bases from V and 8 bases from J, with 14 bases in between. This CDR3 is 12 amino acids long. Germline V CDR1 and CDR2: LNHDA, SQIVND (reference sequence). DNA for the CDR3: TGTGCCAGTACGTTCAGGGCGGAAGGCTACACCTTC. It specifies CASTFRAEGYTF.

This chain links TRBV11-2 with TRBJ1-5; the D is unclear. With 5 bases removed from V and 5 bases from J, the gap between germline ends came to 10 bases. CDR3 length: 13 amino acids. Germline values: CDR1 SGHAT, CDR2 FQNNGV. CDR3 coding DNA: TGTGCCAGCAGCCAGCTCGGGGATCAGCCCCAGCATTTT. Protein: CASSQLGDQPQHF.

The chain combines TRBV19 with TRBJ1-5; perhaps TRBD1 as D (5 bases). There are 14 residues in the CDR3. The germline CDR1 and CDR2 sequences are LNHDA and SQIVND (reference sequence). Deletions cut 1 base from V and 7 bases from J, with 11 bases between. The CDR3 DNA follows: TGTGCCAGTAGTATAGGGGGGGGTAGCCAGCCCCAGCATTTT. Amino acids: CASSIGGGSQPQHF.

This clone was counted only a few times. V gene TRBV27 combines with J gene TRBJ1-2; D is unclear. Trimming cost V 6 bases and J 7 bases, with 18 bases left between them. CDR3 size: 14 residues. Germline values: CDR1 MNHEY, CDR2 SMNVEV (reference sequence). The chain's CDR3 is CASRYSGQESGYTF. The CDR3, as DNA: TGTGCCAGCAGATACAGCGGGCAGGAGTCTGGCTACACCTTC.

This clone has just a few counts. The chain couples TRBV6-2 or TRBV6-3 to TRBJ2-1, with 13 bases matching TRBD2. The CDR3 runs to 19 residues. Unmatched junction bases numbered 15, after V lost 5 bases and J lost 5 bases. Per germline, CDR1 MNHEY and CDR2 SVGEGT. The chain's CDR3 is CASSGTGTMGLAGHNEQFF. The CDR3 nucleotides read TGTGCCAGCAGTGGAACCGGGACTATGGGACTAGCGGGGCACAATGAGCAGTTCTTC.

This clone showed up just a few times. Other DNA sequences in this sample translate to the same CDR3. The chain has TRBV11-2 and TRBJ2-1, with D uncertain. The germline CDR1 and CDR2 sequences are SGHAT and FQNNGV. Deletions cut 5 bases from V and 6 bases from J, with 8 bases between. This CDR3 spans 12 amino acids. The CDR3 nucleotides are TGTGCCAGCAGCCCCCTTTCCAATGAGCAGTTCTTC. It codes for CASSPLSNEQFF.

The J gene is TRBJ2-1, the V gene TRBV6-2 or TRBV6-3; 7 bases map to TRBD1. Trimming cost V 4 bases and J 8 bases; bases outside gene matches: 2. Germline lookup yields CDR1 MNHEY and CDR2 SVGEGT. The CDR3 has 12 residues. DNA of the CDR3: TGTGCCAGCAGTTCGACAGGGCATGAGCAGTTCTTC. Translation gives CASSSTGHEQFF.

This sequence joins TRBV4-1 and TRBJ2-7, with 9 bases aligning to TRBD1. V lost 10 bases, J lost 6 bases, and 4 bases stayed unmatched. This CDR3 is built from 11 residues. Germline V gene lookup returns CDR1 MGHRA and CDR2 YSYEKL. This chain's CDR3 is CATGTGTEQYF. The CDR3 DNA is TGCGCCACCGGGACAGGGACCGAGCAGTACTTC.

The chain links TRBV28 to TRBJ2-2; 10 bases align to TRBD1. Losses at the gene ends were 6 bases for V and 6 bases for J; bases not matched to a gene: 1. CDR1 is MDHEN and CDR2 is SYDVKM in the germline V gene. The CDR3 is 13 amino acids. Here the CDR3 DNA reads TGTGCCAGCAGAGGACAGGGGGCCGGGGAGCTGTTTTTT. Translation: CASRGQGAGELFF.

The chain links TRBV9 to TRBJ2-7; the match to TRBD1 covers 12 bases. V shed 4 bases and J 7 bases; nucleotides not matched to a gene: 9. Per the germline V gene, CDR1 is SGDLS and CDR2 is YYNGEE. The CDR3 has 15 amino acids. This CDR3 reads CASSTTGTGGGEQYF. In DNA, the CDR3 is TGTGCCAGCAGCACCACCGGGACAGGGGGCGGGGAGCAGTACTTC.

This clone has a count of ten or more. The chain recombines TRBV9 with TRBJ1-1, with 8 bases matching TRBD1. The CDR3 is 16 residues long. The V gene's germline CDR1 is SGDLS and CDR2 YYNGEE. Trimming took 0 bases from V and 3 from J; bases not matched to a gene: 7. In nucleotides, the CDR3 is TGTGCCAGCAGCGTAGGAGACAGGGGTAGGGACACTGAAGCTTTCTTT. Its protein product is CASSVGDRGRDTEAFF. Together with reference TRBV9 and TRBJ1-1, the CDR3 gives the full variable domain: DSGVTQTPKHLITATGQRVTLRCSPRSGDLSVYWYQQSLDQGLQFLIQYYNGEERAKGNILERFSAQQFPDLHSELNLSSLELGDSALYFCASSVGDRGRDTEAFFGQGTRLTVV.

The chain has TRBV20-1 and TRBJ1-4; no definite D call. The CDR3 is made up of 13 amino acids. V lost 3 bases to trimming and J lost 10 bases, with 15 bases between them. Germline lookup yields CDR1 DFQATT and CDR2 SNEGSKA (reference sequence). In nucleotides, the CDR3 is TGCAGTGCTAGTCGGGGTGGAGTAGGAAAACTGTTTTTT. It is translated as CSASRGGVGKLFF.

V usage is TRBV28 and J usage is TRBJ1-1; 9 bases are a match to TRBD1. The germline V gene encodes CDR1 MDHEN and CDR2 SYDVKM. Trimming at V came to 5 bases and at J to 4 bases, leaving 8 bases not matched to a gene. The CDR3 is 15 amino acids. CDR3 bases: TGTGCCAGCAGTCCGAACAGGGGGCGAAGCACTGAAGCTTTCTTT. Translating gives CASSPNRGRSTEAFF. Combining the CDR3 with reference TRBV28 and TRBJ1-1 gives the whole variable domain DVKVTQSSRYLVKRTGEKVFLECVQDMDHENMFWYRQDPGLGLRLIYFSYDVKMKEKGDIPEGYSVSREKKERFSLILESASTNQTSMYLCASSPNRGRSTEAFFGQGTRLTVV.

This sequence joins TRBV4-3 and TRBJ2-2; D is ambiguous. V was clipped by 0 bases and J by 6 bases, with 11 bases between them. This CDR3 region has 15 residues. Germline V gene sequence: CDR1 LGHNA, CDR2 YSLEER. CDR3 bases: TGCGCCAGCAGCCAAGAAACGTCGGGTCCCGGGGAGCTGTTTTTT. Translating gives CASSQETSGPGELFF.

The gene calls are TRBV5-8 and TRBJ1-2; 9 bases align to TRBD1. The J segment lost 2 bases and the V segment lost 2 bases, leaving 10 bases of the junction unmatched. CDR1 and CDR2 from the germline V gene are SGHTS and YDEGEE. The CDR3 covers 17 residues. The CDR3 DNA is TGTGCCAGCAGCTTAGACTCCGGGACAGGGAGGAACTATGGCTACACCTTC. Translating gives CASSLDSGTGRNYGYTF.

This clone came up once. CDR3 region: CASSPGLANFEQFF. As DNA, the CDR3 is TGTGCCAGCAGCCCGGGACTAGCTAATTTTGAGCAGTTCTTC. V gene TRBV5-4 combines with J gene TRBJ2-1; 9 bases agree with TRBD2. Looked up from germline, CDR1 is SGHNT and CDR2 is YYREEE (reference sequence). CDR3 length equals 14 residues. J lost 9 bases, V lost 4 bases, and 8 bases had no gene match.

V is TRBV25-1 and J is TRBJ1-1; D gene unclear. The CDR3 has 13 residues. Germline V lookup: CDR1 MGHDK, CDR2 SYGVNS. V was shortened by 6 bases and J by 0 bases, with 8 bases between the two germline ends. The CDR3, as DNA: TGTGCCAGCAGCCACACATTGAACACTGAAGCTTTCTTT. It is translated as CASSHTLNTEAFF.

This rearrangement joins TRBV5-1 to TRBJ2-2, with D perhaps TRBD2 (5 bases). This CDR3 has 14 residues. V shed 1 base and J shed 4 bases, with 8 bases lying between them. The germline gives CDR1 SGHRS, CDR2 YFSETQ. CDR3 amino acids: CASSLSAGTGELFF. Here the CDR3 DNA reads TGCGCCAGCAGCTTGTCGGCGGGCACCGGGGAGCTGTTTTTT.

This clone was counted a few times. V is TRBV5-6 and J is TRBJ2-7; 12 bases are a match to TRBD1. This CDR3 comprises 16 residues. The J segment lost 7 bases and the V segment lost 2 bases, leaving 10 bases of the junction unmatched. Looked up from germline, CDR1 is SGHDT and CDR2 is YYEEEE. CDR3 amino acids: CASSFESGQGAREQYF. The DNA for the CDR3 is TGTGCCAGCAGCTTCGAGTCGGGACAGGGGGCAAGAGAGCAGTACTTC.

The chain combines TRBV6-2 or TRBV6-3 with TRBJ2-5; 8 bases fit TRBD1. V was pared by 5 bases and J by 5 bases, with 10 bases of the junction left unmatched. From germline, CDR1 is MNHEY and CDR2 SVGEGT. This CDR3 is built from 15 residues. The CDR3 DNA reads TGTGCCAGCAGTCGATGGGACAGGAGCGGGGAGACCCAGTACTTC. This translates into CASSRWDRSGETQYF.

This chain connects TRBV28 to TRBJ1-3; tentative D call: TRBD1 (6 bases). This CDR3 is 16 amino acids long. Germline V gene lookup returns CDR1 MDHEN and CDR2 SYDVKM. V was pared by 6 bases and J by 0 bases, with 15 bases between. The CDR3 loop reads CASRGGGTYSGNTIYF. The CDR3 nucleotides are TGTGCCAGCAGGGGAGGGGGGACTTACTCTGGAAACACCATATATTTT.

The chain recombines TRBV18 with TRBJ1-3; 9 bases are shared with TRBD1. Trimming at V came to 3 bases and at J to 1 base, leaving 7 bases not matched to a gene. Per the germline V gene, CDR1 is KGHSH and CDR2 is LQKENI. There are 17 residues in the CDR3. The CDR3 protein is CASSPDRGVGSGNTIYF. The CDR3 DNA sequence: TGTGCCAGCTCACCGGACAGGGGAGTGGGGTCTGGAAACACCATATATTTT.

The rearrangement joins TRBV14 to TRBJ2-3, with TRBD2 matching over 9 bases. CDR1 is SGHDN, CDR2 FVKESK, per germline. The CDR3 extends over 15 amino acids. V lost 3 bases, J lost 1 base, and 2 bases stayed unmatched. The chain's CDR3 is CASSHGTSRTDTQYF. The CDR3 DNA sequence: TGTGCCAGCAGCCATGGGACTAGCCGCACAGATACGCAGTATTTT.

DNA for the CDR3: TGTGCCAGCAGTTCCGGGACAGGGGAACAGCCCCAGCATTTT. Its translation is CASSSGTGEQPQHF. The V and J genes are TRBV6-5 and TRBJ1-5; 10 bases fit TRBD1. Germline V CDR1 and CDR2: MNHEY, SVGAGI. Trimming at V came to 4 bases and at J to 7 bases, leaving 4 bases not matched to a gene. There are 14 residues in the CDR3.

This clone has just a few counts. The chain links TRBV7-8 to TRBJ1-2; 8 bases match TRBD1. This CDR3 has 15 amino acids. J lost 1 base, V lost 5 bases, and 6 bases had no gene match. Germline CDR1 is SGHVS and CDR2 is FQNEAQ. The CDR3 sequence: CASSRLDRDNYGYTF. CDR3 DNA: TGTGCCAGCAGCAGGCTGGACAGGGATAACTATGGCTACACCTTC.

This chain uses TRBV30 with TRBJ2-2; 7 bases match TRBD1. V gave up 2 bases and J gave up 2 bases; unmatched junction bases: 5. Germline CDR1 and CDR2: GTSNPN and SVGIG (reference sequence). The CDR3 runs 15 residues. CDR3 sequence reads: CAWSPGTVNTGELFF. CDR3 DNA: TGTGCCTGGAGTCCCGGGACAGTTAACACCGGGGAGCTGTTTTTT.

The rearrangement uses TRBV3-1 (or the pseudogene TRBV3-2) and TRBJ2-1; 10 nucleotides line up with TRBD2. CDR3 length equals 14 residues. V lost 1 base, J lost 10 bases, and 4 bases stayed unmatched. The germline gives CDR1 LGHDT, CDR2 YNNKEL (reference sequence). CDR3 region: CASSQGLAGREQFF. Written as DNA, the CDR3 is TGTGCCAGCAGCCAAGGACTAGCGGGCCGCGAGCAGTTCTTC.